One and the same sample provided the 32 T cell receptor beta chains below, sequenced in a study of blood T cell repertoires in COVID-19. Measured with immunoSEQ multiplex PCR; TCRdb has only the in-frame clones, and not every one. The sample lists 90,000 or so clones; 90% were seen once. Input material: peripheral blood. These receptor sequences come from a man aged 18 to 30 with COVID-19, enrolled during active disease.

The rearrangement links TRBV9 to TRBJ2-1; 10 bases match TRBD1. The V gene's germline CDR1 is SGDLS and CDR2 YYNGEE. The ends lost 6 bases at V and 9 bases at J; junction bases unmatched: 12. The CDR3 has 15 residues. Here the CDR3 reads CASNRPGTGVSEQFF. The CDR3 nucleotides are TGTGCCAGCAACCGTCCCGGGACAGGGGTGAGTGAGCAGTTCTTC.

This clone was seen more than once but under ten times. The chain joins TRBV6-6 to TRBJ1-2, with 7 bases aligning to TRBD1. The ends lost 5 bases at V and 4 bases at J; junction bases unmatched: 7. This CDR3 region has 14 residues. Germline-derived CDR1 and CDR2 are MNHNY and SVGAGI (reference sequence). Written as DNA, the CDR3 is TGTGCCAGCAGTGTCGCCGGGACAGTCTATGGCTACACCTTC. Translating it yields CASSVAGTVYGYTF.

As DNA, the CDR3 is TGCAGCGTTGGGGGGGTTGATGGCTACACCTTC. Protein product: CSVGGVDGYTF. The chain uses TRBV29-1 and TRBJ1-2, with TRBD1 as a possible D gene (5 bases). The V and J ends lost 4 bases and 6 bases respectively, with 9 bases between them. This CDR3 has 11 amino acids. Germline V gene data show CDR1 as SQVTM and CDR2 as ANQGSEA.

This chain connects TRBV11-3 to TRBJ2-2, with D possibly TRBD2 on 6 matching bases. Trimming cost V 8 bases and J 1 base, with 11 bases left between them. Germline V gene data show CDR1 as SGHNT and CDR2 as YENEEA. CDR3 size: 14 residues. Written as DNA, the CDR3 is TGTGCCAGCTCTACAGCGGGGAACACCGGGGAGCTGTTTTTT. It yields the protein CASSTAGNTGELFF. The entire variable domain, with the rest obtained from reference TRBV11-3 and TRBJ2-2, is as follows: EAGVVQSPRYKIIEKKQPVAFWCNPISGHNTLYWYLQNLGQGPELLIRYENEEAVDDSQLPKDRFSAERLKGVDSTLKIQPAELGDSAVYLCASSTAGNTGELFFGEGSRLTVL.

This chain uses TRBV6-6 with TRBJ2-1; D perhaps matches TRBD2 (5 bases). Germline CDR1 and CDR2: MNHNY and SVGAGI (reference sequence). V was cut by 0 bases and J by 6 bases, with 6 bases left in between. The CDR3 covers 13 residues. As DNA, the CDR3 is TGTGCCAGCAGTTACTCGAGCGGCAATGAGCAGTTCTTC. Its translation is CASSYSSGNEQFF.

This chain joins TRBV2 and TRBJ1-1; tentative D call: TRBD1 (6 bases). The CDR3 has 15 residues. Germline V CDR1 and CDR2: SNHLY, FYNNEI. V was cut by 5 bases and J by 4 bases, with 17 bases left in between. As DNA, the CDR3 is TGTGCCAGCAGTCCAACGGGGGGGCGGAGCACTGAAGCTTTCTTT. Its protein product is CASSPTGGRSTEAFF.

The V and J genes are TRBV6-6 and TRBJ1-1; maybe TRBD1 (5 bases). V shed 6 bases and J shed 1 base, with 9 bases lying between them. This CDR3 has 13 amino acids. Germline V CDR1 and CDR2: MNHNY, SVGAGI (reference sequence). The CDR3 region has the DNA TGTGCCAGCAGCTCCGACAGGAACACTGAAGCTTTCTTT. It is translated as CASSSDRNTEAFF.

This chain uses TRBV27 with TRBJ1-5; D may be TRBD1 (5 bases). The CDR3 runs to 12 residues. V was shortened by 4 bases and J by 7 bases, with 8 bases between the two germline ends. Germline V gene lookup returns CDR1 MNHEY and CDR2 SMNVEV (reference sequence). The CDR3 protein is CASSSGGQPQHF. The CDR3 DNA is TGTGCCAGCAGTTCTGGGGGGCAGCCCCAGCATTTT.

The chain uses TRBV24-1 and TRBJ2-7; 15 bases map to TRBD2. Trimming cost V 4 bases and J 3 bases; bases outside gene matches: 6. The CDR3 sequence is 17 residues long. Germline assignment: CDR1 KGHDR and CDR2 SFDVKD. CDR3 sequence (DNA): TGTGCCACCAGTGAGGGCGGACTAGCGGGAGGGTACTACGAGCAGTACTTC. This encodes CATSEGGLAGGYYEQYF.

The chain carries TRBV5-1 and TRBJ2-7; a weak D match, TRBD2 (6 bases). The CDR3 runs 16 residues. CDR1 SGHRS and CDR2 YFSETQ come from the germline V gene. Trimming cost V 2 bases and J 0 bases, with 15 bases left between them. DNA for the CDR3: TGCGCCAGCAGCTTCCGGAGGGAGATTAGCTCCTACGAGCAGTACTTC. Translating it yields CASSFRREISSYEQYF.

J is TRBJ1-2 and V is TRBV27; 8 bases are shared with TRBD1. CDR1 is MNHEY, CDR2 SMNVEV, per germline (reference sequence). The V segment lost 5 bases and the J segment 5 bases; nucleotides outside the gene matches: 7. This CDR3 comprises 14 residues. The CDR3, as DNA: TGTGCCAGCAGTCCATGGACAGGGAAGTATGGCTACACCTTC. Translation gives CASSPWTGKYGYTF.

The rearrangement links TRBV11-2 to TRBJ2-2, with 7 bases aligning to TRBD2. The CDR3 length is 15 residues. Looked up from germline, CDR1 is SGHAT and CDR2 is FQNNGV. The J segment lost 4 bases and the V segment lost 3 bases, leaving 5 bases of the junction unmatched. As DNA, the CDR3 is TGTGCCAGCAGCTTCCTAGCGGAGGCCACCGGGGAGCTGTTTTTT. Its protein is CASSFLAEATGELFF. The whole variable domain, filled in from reference TRBV11-2 and TRBJ2-2, reads EAGVAQSPRYKIIEKRQSVAFWCNPISGHATLYWYQQILGQGPKLLIQFQNNGVVDDSQLPKDRFSAERLKGVDSTLKIQPAKLEDSAVYLCASSFLAEATGELFFGEGSRLTVL.

J is TRBJ2-7 and V is TRBV27, with a weak D call TRBD1 (5 bases). This CDR3 comprises 13 residues. V shed 5 bases and J shed 7 bases, with 15 bases lying between them. Germline CDR1 and CDR2: MNHEY and SMNVEV (reference sequence). The CDR3 sequence: CASSGNMGHEQYF. CDR3 in DNA: TGTGCCAGCAGTGGTAATATGGGGCATGAGCAGTACTTC.

The CDR3: CASSQAGRGPRDEQFF. CDR3 nucleotide sequence: TGTGCCAGCTCACAGGCGGGCAGGGGGCCCCGAGATGAGCAGTTCTTC. This chain uses TRBV18 with TRBJ2-1; 8 bases are shared with TRBD1. The CDR3 runs to 16 residues. Germline CDR1 and CDR2: KGHSH and LQKENI. Losses at the gene ends were 4 bases for V and 8 bases for J; bases not matched to a gene: 13.

J is TRBJ2-7 and V is TRBV19; TRBD1 agrees at 9 bases. CDR3 length equals 15 residues. Germline loops: CDR1 LNHDA, CDR2 SQIVND (reference sequence). Trimming cost V 3 bases and J 2 bases; bases outside gene matches: 5. CDR3 nucleotide sequence: TGTGCCAGTAGTATGGGACAGGGCAATGCCTACGAGCAGTACTTC. Protein sequence: CASSMGQGNAYEQYF.

The chain has TRBV28 and TRBJ2-7, with D maybe TRBD2 (7 bases). V lost 7 bases and J 0 bases, leaving 16 bases between the germline ends. The length of the CDR3 is 15 residues. Germline loops: CDR1 MDHEN, CDR2 SYDVKM. The CDR3 DNA sequence: TGTGCCAGCATTGGGGGGGCGGAGAGCTCCTACGAGCAGTACTTC. This translates into CASIGGAESSYEQYF.

The V gene is TRBV28, the J gene TRBJ2-1, with TRBD2 matching over 9 bases. The germline V gene encodes CDR1 MDHEN and CDR2 SYDVKM. With V trimmed by 6 bases and J by 7 bases, 10 bases remained unmatched. The CDR3 loop spans 15 amino acids. CDR3 nucleotide sequence: TGTGCCAGCAGCCCAAGTCGACTAGCGGCAAATGAGCAGTTCTTC. Translation: CASSPSRLAANEQFF.

The chain carries TRBV7-2 and TRBJ2-7; D might be TRBD2 (6 bases). The CDR3 is made up of 15 amino acids. Looked up from germline, CDR1 is SGHTA and CDR2 is FQGNSA. V was trimmed by 5 bases and J by 2 bases, leaving 16 bases between them. CDR3 region: CASSPRESLTYEQYF. The CDR3 nucleotides read TGTGCCAGCAGCCCTCGGGAGTCGCTTACCTACGAGCAGTACTTC.

The J gene is TRBJ1-1, the V gene TRBV28; TRBD1 might be the D (6 bases). The V gene's germline CDR1 is MDHEN and CDR2 SYDVKM. Trimming pared 6 bases from V and 2 bases from J, leaving 16 bases between. The CDR3 is 15 residues long. The CDR3 DNA reads as TGTGCCAGCAGAGGAGGGGGGGGCAAAAACACTGAAGCTTTCTTT. Translated, it gives CASRGGGGKNTEAFF. The full variable domain, with the rest looked up from reference TRBV28 and TRBJ1-1, is DVKVTQSSRYLVKRTGEKVFLECVQDMDHENMFWYRQDPGLGLRLIYFSYDVKMKEKGDIPEGYSVSREKKERFSLILESASTNQTSMYLCASRGGGGKNTEAFFGQGTRLTVV.

V usage is TRBV28 and J usage is TRBJ2-7; the match to TRBD1 covers 9 bases. In germline, CDR1 is MDHEN, CDR2 SYDVKM. With 3 bases clipped from V and 0 bases from J, the junction kept 12 bases outside the gene matches. This CDR3 comprises 18 residues. CDR3 DNA sequence: TGTGCCAGCAGTTTGGGGGACAGGGTGTCCCCACCCTCCTACGAGCAGTACTTC. It specifies CASSLGDRVSPPSYEQYF.

CDR3 coding DNA: TGTGCCAGCAGCGTTCGAGACTATGGCTACACCTTC. Translated: CASSVRDYGYTF. V gene TRBV9 combines with J gene TRBJ1-2; D gene unclear. V was pared by 2 bases and J by 3 bases, with 5 bases between. CDR3 length: 12 residues. The germline V gene encodes CDR1 SGDLS and CDR2 YYNGEE. The full variable domain, its missing parts supplied by reference TRBV9 and TRBJ1-2, is DSGVTQTPKHLITATGQRVTLRCSPRSGDLSVYWYQQSLDQGLQFLIQYYNGEERAKGNILERFSAQQFPDLHSELNLSSLELGDSALYFCASSVRDYGYTFGSGTRLTVV.

The gene calls are TRBV4-2 and TRBJ2-3, with 9 nucleotides matching TRBD2. The germline gives CDR1 LGHNA, CDR2 YNFKEQ. V shed 1 base, J shed 3 bases, and the junction held 2 bases outside the gene matches. CDR3 size: 15 residues. This CDR3 is CASSQVAGATDTQYF. The CDR3 DNA sequence: TGTGCCAGCAGCCAAGTAGCGGGAGCAACAGATACGCAGTATTTT.

The chain has TRBV11-2 and TRBJ2-7; 8 bases map to TRBD1. The CDR3 consists of 18 residues. The germline CDR1 and CDR2 sequences are SGHAT and FQNNGV. Germline trimming cut 4 bases from V and 0 bases from J; bases unmatched to any gene: 14. The CDR3 protein is CASSSRGQQGGNSYEQYF. The CDR3 nucleotides read TGTGCCAGCAGCTCCCGCGGACAACAGGGGGGAAACTCCTACGAGCAGTACTTC.

This clone was observed a handful of times. V is TRBV27 and J is TRBJ1-5; a weak D match, TRBD1 (6 bases). CDR3 size: 15 residues. V lost 3 bases and J lost 1, with 10 bases in between. Germline V gene data show CDR1 as MNHEY and CDR2 as SMNVEV (reference sequence). CDR3 nucleotide sequence: TGTGCCAGCAGTTTCCAGGGGCAGAGCAATCAGCCCCAGCATTTT. Translating it yields CASSFQGQSNQPQHF.

The chain has TRBV4-3 and TRBJ2-5; weak D call: TRBD1 (6 bases). The CDR3 has 15 residues. V was trimmed by 1 base and J by 5 bases, leaving 14 bases between them. Germline-derived CDR1 and CDR2 are LGHNA and YSLEER. CDR3 in amino acids: CASSQGTGIRETQYF. The CDR3 DNA follows: TGCGCCAGCAGCCAAGGAACAGGGATTCGGGAGACCCAGTACTTC.

This chain uses TRBV6-5 with TRBJ2-7, with D maybe TRBD1 (6 bases). The CDR3 extends over 15 amino acids. Trimming removed 5 bases at V and 1 base at J, with 15 bases between. The germline V gene has CDR1 MNHEY and CDR2 SVGAGI. The CDR3 DNA reads as TGTGCCAGCAGTCCCCCGACAGGTTATTCCTACGAGCAGTACTTC. Its protein product is CASSPPTGYSYEQYF.

This clone has just a few counts. The chain recombines TRBV27 with TRBJ2-7; 11 bases line up with TRBD2. This CDR3 region has 16 residues. Trimming took 0 bases from V and 4 from J; bases not matched to a gene: 5. Germline lookup yields CDR1 MNHEY and CDR2 SMNVEV (reference sequence). CDR3 sequence: CASSLSLAGGGYEQYF. In DNA, the CDR3 is TGTGCCAGCAGTTTATCGCTAGCGGGAGGAGGGTACGAGCAGTACTTC.

The chain couples TRBV5-4 to TRBJ2-5; 9 nucleotides match TRBD2. Germline V gene lookup returns CDR1 SGHNT and CDR2 YYREEE (reference sequence). Trimming cost V 0 bases and J 2 bases; bases outside gene matches: 5. The CDR3 length is 16 residues. The CDR3 loop reads CASSLDRLAVQETQYF. CDR3 DNA sequence: TGTGCCAGCAGCTTGGATCGACTAGCGGTTCAAGAGACCCAGTACTTC.

This clone was seen more than once but under ten times. This chain links TRBV18 with TRBJ1-6; TRBD1 matches at 9 bases. Germline V lookup: CDR1 KGHSH, CDR2 LQKENI. This CDR3 is built from 15 residues. V was clipped by 8 bases and J by 7 bases; unmatched bases: 9. In DNA form, the CDR3 reads TGTGCCAGCGCAACAGGGGGCGGAGTGAATTCACCCCTCCACTTT. This codes for CASATGGGVNSPLHF.

The chain uses TRBV5-6 and TRBJ2-7, with D perhaps matching TRBD2 (5 bases). Germline V lookup: CDR1 SGHDT, CDR2 YYEEEE. V lost 2 bases to trimming and J lost 2 bases, with 14 bases between them. This CDR3 has 15 residues. CDR3 DNA: TGTGCCAGCAGCTTAATAGGGATGGGAGCCTACGAGCAGTACTTC. Translated, it gives CASSLIGMGAYEQYF.

The J gene is TRBJ2-5, the V gene TRBV6-6; 9 bases are a match to TRBD1. The CDR3 covers 16 residues. Trimming at V came to 0 bases and at J to 4 bases, leaving 6 bases not matched to a gene. Germline V gene lookup returns CDR1 MNHNY and CDR2 SVGAGI (reference sequence). The CDR3 spells CASSYSGQGWGETQYF. CDR3 in DNA: TGTGCCAGCAGTTACTCGGGACAGGGATGGGGAGAGACCCAGTACTTC.

The J gene is TRBJ1-5, the V gene TRBV9, with 7 bases matching TRBD1. Trimming took 3 bases from V and 5 from J; bases not matched to a gene: 8. The CDR3 has 15 residues. Germline V gene data show CDR1 as SGDLS and CDR2 as YYNGEE. The CDR3 sequence: CASSAEGQTYQPQHF. CDR3 sequence (DNA): TGTGCCAGCAGCGCCGAGGGACAGACCTATCAGCCCCAGCATTTT.